This T cell receptor beta chain is drawn from a study of blood T cell repertoires in COVID-19. Study details: Spain, Italy and the United States supplied samples that represented acute and convalescent COVID-19. Nucleic acid was either cDNA or gDNA, and it came from T cells, B-cell-depleted T cells, or PBMCs.

V was clipped by 4 bases and J by 4 bases; unmatched bases: 6. Germline CDR1 and CDR2: MRHNA and SNTAGT. The CDR3 has 15 amino acids. In the authors' methods: Using reference gene primer amplification, nucleated cell counts were estimated. Libraries were prepared by immunoSEQ multiplex PCR; TCRdb keeps only in-frame clonotypes and omits some of them. The V and J calls and clone size were taken over from that table, and D and trimming were inferred from the DNA. The profile shows 150,000 to 200,000 clones, roughly 89% of them singletons. The origin of this receptor is a middle-aged man with acute or convalescent COVID-19. The chain combines TRBV6-4 with TRBJ2-3, with TRBD1 matching 9 bases. Sequencing was performed on peripheral blood. CDR3 region: CASSGTGDAADTQYF. For the CDR3, the DNA is TGTGCCAGCAGTGGGACAGGGGATGCCGCAGATACGCAGTATTTT.